The rows below give T cell receptor beta chains drawn from one sample of a study of T-cell memory formation after mild COVID-19. TCRdb redid the calling of the 5' RACE reads with MiXCR, one entry per CDR3 protein. The table has 150,000 to 200,000 distinct CDR3 sequences, roughly 16% seen once. Sequences were obtained from PBMCs or a T cell subset sorted from them (not recorded which). The receptors derive from an adult woman who had mild COVID-19 (a few samples of this study predate the infection). Cell type and time point are not known. The CDR3 runs from the conserved cysteine through the conserved F or W. The D gene is left open where the match is weak. Not all rows give a size; the values are once, few, many and, for expanded clones, a class.

size: few; J: TRBJ2-3; D: TRBD2; V: TRBV7-2; DNA: TGTGCCAGCAGCTTATACCTACCCCATAACCCGGGACTAGCGGGATCCCACACAGATACGCAGTATTTT; CDR3: CASSLYLPHNPGLAGSHTDTQYF
size: NA; J: TRBJ1-2; D: TRBD1; V: TRBV29-1; DNA: TGCACCGCGGGGACAGGGTCCGGCTACACCTTC; CDR3: CTAGTGSGYTF
size: NA; J: TRBJ1-5; D: TRBD1; V: TRBV19; DNA: TGTGCCAGTAGTGACTCACAGGGGTTCCAGCCCCAGCATTTT; CDR3: CASSDSQGFQPQHF
size: NA; J: TRBJ1-6; D: NA; V: TRBV12-3/TRBV12-4; DNA: TGTGCCAGCAGTTTAGGGCAAGTCTCCTATAATTCACCCCTCCACTTT; CDR3: CASSLGQVSYNSPLHF
size: many; J: TRBJ2-1; D: NA; V: TRBV7-8; DNA: TGTGCCAGCAGCTTAGCAGCGCCTGAGCAGTTCTTC; CDR3: CASSLAAPEQFF
size: NA; J: TRBJ2-7; D: NA; V: TRBV20-1; DNA: TGCAGTGCTAATTCAGTTTACGAGCAGTACTTC; CDR3: CSANSVYEQYF
size: NA; J: TRBJ2-7; D: TRBD2; V: TRBV10-3; DNA: TGTGCCATCAGTACTAGCGGGAGGGCCCTCTACGAGCAGTACTTC; CDR3: CAISTSGRALYEQYF
size: NA; J: TRBJ2-5; D: NA; V: TRBV7-9; DNA: TGTGCCAGCAGCCTAGCGGGACAGGGTTTGAGAGAGACCCAGTACTTC; CDR3: CASSLAGQGLRETQYF
size: few; J: TRBJ2-3; D: TRBD2; V: TRBV30; DNA: TGTGCCTGGAGTGTTGTTAGCGGGCGCACAGATACGCAGTATTTT; CDR3: CAWSVVSGRTDTQYF
size: NA; J: TRBJ2-5; D: NA; V: TRBV20-1; DNA: TGCAGTGCTCTGAAGGGCCAAGAGACCCAGTACTTC; CDR3: CSALKGQETQYF
size: few; J: TRBJ1-2; D: TRBD1; V: TRBV7-2; DNA: TGTGCCAGCAGCACAGGACAGGGAAGTTTCTATGGCTACACCTTC; CDR3: CASSTGQGSFYGYTF
size: few; J: TRBJ2-2; D: TRBD2; V: TRBV12-3/TRBV12-4; DNA: TGTGCCAGCACCCTTAGCGGGCGGGGGGTCAAACGTACGAACACCGGGGAGCTGTTTTTT; CDR3: CASTLSGRGVKRTNTGELFF
size: NA; J: TRBJ1-2; D: NA; V: TRBV20-1; DNA: TGCAGTGCTAGAGAGACGAGTTATGGCTACACCTTC; CDR3: CSARETSYGYTF
size: NA; J: TRBJ1-1; D: NA; V: TRBV20-1; DNA: TGCAGTGCTAGAGGAGGGGCAGCGAACACTGAAGCTTTCTTT; CDR3: CSARGGAANTEAFF
size: NA; J: TRBJ2-1; D: TRBD1; V: TRBV29-1; DNA: TGCAGCGTTGTTGGGACAGTTACCTACAATGAGCAGTTCTTC; CDR3: CSVVGTVTYNEQFF
size: few; J: TRBJ2-2; D: NA; V: TRBV19; DNA: TGTGCCAGTAGCCGACCGGAACTTAGGACCGGGGAGCTGTTTTTT; CDR3: CASSRPELRTGELFF
size: few; J: TRBJ2-3; D: TRBD2; V: TRBV20-1; DNA: TGCAGTGCGTCCTTTGGCGGGGGGAAGGATACGCAGTATTTT; CDR3: CSASFGGGKDTQYF
size: NA; J: TRBJ1-1; D: NA; V: TRBV3-1; DNA: TGTGCCAGCAGCCAAGGCTACTTTCCTTTCTTT; CDR3: CASSQGYFPFF
size: few; J: TRBJ1-3; D: NA; V: TRBV11-2; DNA: TGTGCCAGCAGCTTAGATCGCGGCAGGGGCTCTGGAAACACCATATATTTT; CDR3: CASSLDRGRGSGNTIYF
size: few; J: TRBJ2-1; D: NA; V: TRBV5-1; DNA: TGCGCCAGCAGCGGGGGGATTTCGCGGGACAGAGAGCAGTTCTTC; CDR3: CASSGGISRDREQFF
size: many; J: TRBJ1-1; D: NA; V: TRBV20-1; DNA: TGCAGTGCTTTAGACGGCATGAACACTGAAGCTTTCTTT; CDR3: CSALDGMNTEAFF
size: NA; J: TRBJ2-3; D: TRBD2; V: TRBV29-1; DNA: TGCAGCGTTAGCACCGGGAGGGGAAACACAGATACGCAGTATTTT; CDR3: CSVSTGRGNTDTQYF
size: NA; J: TRBJ1-2; D: NA; V: TRBV27; DNA: TGTGCCAGCAGTTTGGGTGGGAGGGGGAACTATGGCTACACCTTC; CDR3: CASSLGGRGNYGYTF
size: few; J: TRBJ1-5; D: NA; V: TRBV5-6; DNA: TGTGCCAGCAGCTTGTGGTCCTACCCAGCCCAGCATTTT; CDR3: CASSLWSYPAQHF
size: few; J: TRBJ2-3; D: TRBD2; V: TRBV10-3; DNA: TGTGCCATCAGTCTGGGACTAGCGGGGGGGCCGGGCACAGATACGCAGTATTTT; CDR3: CAISLGLAGGPGTDTQYF
size: NA; J: TRBJ2-7; D: NA; V: TRBV28; DNA: TGTGCCAGCAGCTTGAGTGCGGCGGGGGCGGACTACGAGCAGTACTTC; CDR3: CASSLSAAGADYEQYF
size: many; J: TRBJ2-3; D: TRBD2; V: TRBV5-1; DNA: TGCGCCAGCAGCTTGGGGTCTAGCGGGAGCACAGATACGCAGTATTTT; CDR3: CASSLGSSGSTDTQYF
size: few; J: TRBJ2-1; D: TRBD2; V: TRBV7-3; DNA: TGTGCCAGCAGCTACCAACCTAGCGGGAGGGTCAATGAGCAGTTCTTC; CDR3: CASSYQPSGRVNEQFF
size: few; J: TRBJ2-1; D: TRBD1; V: TRBV30; DNA: TGTGCCTGGAGTGGGACAGGGGACTACAATGAGCAGTTCTTC; CDR3: CAWSGTGDYNEQFF
size: many; J: TRBJ2-3; D: NA; V: TRBV29-1; DNA: TGCAGCGGAAAGACAGATACGCAGTATTTT; CDR3: CSGKTDTQYF
size: few; J: TRBJ2-7; D: TRBD1; V: TRBV7-9; DNA: TGTGCCAGCAGGTCGACAGGGGACGAGCAGTACTTC; CDR3: CASRSTGDEQYF
size: few; J: TRBJ2-1; D: NA; V: TRBV9; DNA: TGTGCCAGCAGCGTTGACTCCTACGACAATGAGCAGTTCTTC; CDR3: CASSVDSYDNEQFF
size: NA; J: TRBJ1-2; D: NA; V: TRBV30; DNA: TGTGCCTGGAACGGTCGTTATGGCTACACCTTC; CDR3: CAWNGRYGYTF
size: NA; J: TRBJ1-2; D: NA; V: TRBV7-2; DNA: TGTGCCAGCAAACGGGAGGCCTATGGCTACACCTTC; CDR3: CASKREAYGYTF
size: few; J: TRBJ2-7; D: NA; V: TRBV7-6; DNA: TGTGCCAGCAGCAGCCGGGGTCCCAGTGCCTACGAGCAGTACTTC; CDR3: CASSSRGPSAYEQYF
size: medium-sized; J: TRBJ2-2; D: TRBD1; V: TRBV4-2; DNA: TGTGCCAGCAGCCAGGGAAAGGGGGCTGGCACCGGGGAGCTGTTTTTT; CDR3: CASSQGKGAGTGELFF
size: NA; J: TRBJ2-2; D: TRBD2; V: TRBV4-2; DNA: TGTGCCAGCAGCCGTTCCAGCGGGAGGGTCCCGAACACCGGGGAGCTGTTTTTT; CDR3: CASSRSSGRVPNTGELFF
size: NA; J: TRBJ1-3; D: NA; V: TRBV7-2; DNA: TGTGCCAGCAGCTTAGATGGGGGGCCAAGAAACACCATATATTTT; CDR3: CASSLDGGPRNTIYF
size: NA; J: TRBJ1-2; D: NA; V: TRBV11-3; DNA: TGTGCCAGCAGCTTAGATCCTGGGATTCGTGGCTACACCTTC; CDR3: CASSLDPGIRGYTF
size: NA; J: TRBJ2-7; D: NA; V: TRBV5-6; DNA: TGTGCCAGCAGCTCGATTAGGGGTATCTCCTACGAGCAGTACTTC; CDR3: CASSSIRGISYEQYF
size: few; J: TRBJ2-1; D: NA; V: TRBV5-1; DNA: TGCGCCAGCAGCTTGGTATCCGGGAGAGGGAACTACAATGAGCAGTTCTTC; CDR3: CASSLVSGRGNYNEQFF